The 10 T cell receptor beta chains below come from one sample, sequenced in a study of identical twins (dated by TCRdb to 2016 to 2017). Receptors were amplified or captured by 5' RACE. TCRdb records Illumina HiSeq 2000 as the sequencer. TCRdb ran its own pipeline on the public reads, namely fastp trimming at Q25 and MiXCR clone calling, and kept in-frame beta chains. Rows are unified per CDR3 protein, each entry keeping the most common DNA and genes. In this sample the table shows under 900,000 distinct CDR3 sequences, around a sixth of which occur a single time. Around 13% of the sample belongs to the ten largest clones. This same sample was also taken into another study, of T cells expressing NK-cell markers.

The sequenced sample consisted of PBMCs. These receptors all stem from a woman aged 18-29 years in good health.

There are a few counts of this clonotype. This rearrangement joins TRBV7-9 to TRBJ2-7; unclear D gene. Per germline, CDR1 SEHNR and CDR2 FQNEAQ (reference sequence). This CDR3 has 15 amino acids. V lost 5 bases, J lost 5 bases, and 19 bases lay in between. The CDR3 protein is CASSTQRGRVNEQYF. The CDR3 bases are TGTGCCAGCAGCACCCAGCGTGGGCGCGTCAACGAGCAGTACTTC.

This clonotype was picked up a small number of times. The rearrangement joins TRBV9 to TRBJ2-2; 8 bases agree with TRBD2. Germline trimming cut 2 bases from V and 6 bases from J; bases unmatched to any gene: 6. The germline V gene has CDR1 SGDLS and CDR2 YYNGEE. The CDR3 length is 15 residues. The CDR3 reads CASSVGSGKSGELFF. The CDR3, as DNA: TGTGCCAGCAGCGTGGGTAGCGGGAAATCCGGGGAGCTGTTTTTT. Full variable domain (rest looked up from reference TRBV9 and TRBJ2-2): DSGVTQTPKHLITATGQRVTLRCSPRSGDLSVYWYQQSLDQGLQFLIQYYNGEERAKGNILERFSAQQFPDLHSELNLSSLELGDSALYFCASSVGSGKSGELFFGEGSRLTVL.

This clonotype was seen more than once but under ten times. The chain recombines TRBV12-3 or TRBV12-4 with TRBJ1-2, with a tentative D call TRBD1 (5 bases). Trimming removed 2 bases from V and 4 bases from J, with 14 bases in between. CDR3 length: 15 residues. The CDR3 reads CASSLTGGSSYGYTF. Here the CDR3 DNA reads TGTGCCAGCAGTTTAACGGGGGGAAGTAGCTATGGCTACACCTTC.

This clonotype was counted a few times. The CDR3 DNA sequence: TGTGCCAGCAGTTTGATGAGTAGTTGGGACACTGAAGCTTTCTTT. Its translation is CASSLMSSWDTEAFF. The chain is built from TRBV27 and TRBJ1-1; D gene unclear. The V end was cut by 3 bases, the J end by 3 bases, with 14 bases between. CDR1 and CDR2 (germline): MNHEY, SMNVEV (reference sequence). The CDR3 is 15 amino acids.

The rearrangement links TRBV9 to TRBJ2-3; 9 positions agree with TRBD1. The germline V gene has CDR1 SGDLS and CDR2 YYNGEE. The CDR3 is 17 residues long. After removal of 3 bases from V and 0 bases from J, the junction contained 8 bases not matched to a gene. The CDR3 reads CASSDDRGYASTDTQYF. CDR3 in DNA: TGTGCCAGCAGCGACGACAGGGGGTATGCGAGCACAGATACGCAGTATTTT.

The CDR3 bases are TGTGCCAGCAGTTCCCCCCCAAGCGCCAACGTCCTGACTTTC. As protein: CASSSPPSANVLTF. The V and J genes are TRBV12-3 or TRBV12-4 and TRBJ2-6, with D unresolved. The CDR3 has 14 residues. Trimming pared 4 bases from V and 7 bases from J, leaving 11 bases between.

V gene TRBV20-1 combines with J gene TRBJ1-1; no firm D call. Germline V CDR1 and CDR2: DFQATT, SNEGSKA (reference sequence). The length of the CDR3 is 13 residues. Trimming took off 0 bases at V and 1 base at J, with 6 bases between the two ends. CDR3 nucleotides: TGCAGTGCTAGAGATGCCCGGAACACTGAAGCTTTCTTT. It encodes CSARDARNTEAFF.

In this sample, this clonotype turned up a few times. The V gene is TRBV21-1, the J gene TRBJ2-7; the D segment call TRBD2 is taken from the table without a DNA check. TRBV21-1 is a known pseudogene. The CDR3 length is 15 residues. CDR3 nucleotide sequence: TGTGCCAGCAGCAAAAGTAGTCTACCGACCTACGAGCAGTACTTC. Its translation is CASSKSSLPTYEQYF.

This clonotype was seen a few times. This rearrangement joins TRBV3-1 to TRBJ2-7; unclear D gene. Germline CDR1 reads LGHDT; CDR2 reads YNNKEL (reference sequence). The length of the CDR3 is 13 residues. Trimming removed 7 bases at V and 0 bases at J, with 10 bases between. Here the CDR3 reads CASTSGGSYEQYF. CDR3 bases: TGTGCCAGCACCTCCGGTGGCTCCTACGAGCAGTACTTC.

The J gene is TRBJ2-7, the V gene TRBV20-1; D may be TRBD1 or TRBD2 (5 bases each). The CDR3 loop spans 12 amino acids. V lost 2 bases and J 6 bases, leaving 11 bases between the germline ends. CDR1 and CDR2 from the germline V gene are DFQATT and SNEGSKA (reference sequence). DNA for the CDR3: TGCAGTGCTAGATCTGGGGGAGCCGAGCAGTACTTC. Translated, it gives CSARSGGAEQYF.